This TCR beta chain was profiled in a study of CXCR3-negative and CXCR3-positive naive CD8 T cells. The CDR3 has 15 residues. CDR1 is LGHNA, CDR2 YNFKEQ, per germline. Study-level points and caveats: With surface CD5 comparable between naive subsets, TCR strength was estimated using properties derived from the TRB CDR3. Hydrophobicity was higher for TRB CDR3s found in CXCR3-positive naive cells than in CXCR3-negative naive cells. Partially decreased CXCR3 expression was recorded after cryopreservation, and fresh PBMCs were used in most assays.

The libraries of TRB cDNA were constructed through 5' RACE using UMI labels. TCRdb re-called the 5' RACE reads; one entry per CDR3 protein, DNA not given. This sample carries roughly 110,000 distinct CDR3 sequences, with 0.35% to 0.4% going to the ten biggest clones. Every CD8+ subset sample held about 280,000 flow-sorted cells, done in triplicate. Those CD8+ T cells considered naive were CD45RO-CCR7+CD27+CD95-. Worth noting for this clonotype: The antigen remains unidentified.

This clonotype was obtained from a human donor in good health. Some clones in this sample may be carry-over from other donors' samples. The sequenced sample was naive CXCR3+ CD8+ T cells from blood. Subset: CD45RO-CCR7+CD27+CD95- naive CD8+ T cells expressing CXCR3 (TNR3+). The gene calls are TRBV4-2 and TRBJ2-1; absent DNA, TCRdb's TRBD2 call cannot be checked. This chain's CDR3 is CASSQGASGHNEQFF.